This passage covers 5 T cell receptor beta chains from one sample sequenced in a study of blood T cells in healthy people across ages. A second PCR, run for 7 to 11 cycles, used a sample-barcoded 5' primer plus a J-beta primer mix. TCRdb reprocessed the 5' RACE reads via MiXCR and lists one record per CDR3 protein. The sample records approximately 830,000 distinct CDR3 sequences, around two thirds being singletons. Sequencing input: blood. The receptors originated from a man aged 30 to 39 in good health.

The V and J genes are TRBV5-1 and TRBJ2-3; D is perhaps TRBD2 (5 bases). Germline assignment: CDR1 SGHRS and CDR2 YFSETQ. The germline V and J ends were trimmed by 8 bases and 5 bases, with 15 bases remaining between them. The CDR3 extends over 13 amino acids. The DNA for the CDR3 is TGCGCCAGTCGGACTTATGGGGTAGATACGCAGTATTTT. Its translation is CASRTYGVDTQYF.

The V gene is TRBV10-3, the J gene TRBJ2-5; no definite D call. This CDR3 is built from 11 residues. The V gene's germline CDR1 is ENHRY and CDR2 SYGVKD. V was trimmed by 8 bases and J by 7 bases, leaving 11 bases between them. CDR3 DNA: TGTGCCATCGATGTGGTGGGGACCCAGTACTTC. Protein product: CAIDVVGTQYF.

This clonotype was counted only a few times. V gene TRBV12-3 or TRBV12-4 combines with J gene TRBJ1-4; D may be TRBD1 (6 bases). CDR3 length: 15 amino acids. V gave up 11 bases and J gave up 8 bases, with 24 bases separating them. DNA of the CDR3: TGTGCCCCAGCAGTCAAGGCGGGGGGCGAGGAAAAACTGTTTTTT. Its translation: CAPAVKAGGEEKLFF.

The V call is TRBV7-2, the J call TRBJ1-5; D is perhaps TRBD1 (5 bases). The CDR3 spans 14 residues. CDR1 is SGHTA, CDR2 FQGNSA, per germline. V dropped 0 bases and J dropped 5 bases, with 8 bases sitting between them. CDR3 nucleotides: TGTGCCAGCAGCTTAGCGGGACGATATCAGCCCCAGCATTTT. It translates to CASSLAGRYQPQHF. The variable domain in full, completed from reference TRBV7-2 and TRBJ1-5, reads GAGVSQSPSNKVTEKGKDVELRCDPISGHTALYWYRQSLGQGLEFLIYFQGNSAPDKSGLPSDRFSAERTGGSVSTLTIQRTQQEDSAVYLCASSLAGRYQPQHFGDGTRLSIL.

This rearrangement joins TRBV6-5 to TRBJ1-1; 10 bases are shared with TRBD1. Looked up from germline, CDR1 is MNHEY and CDR2 is SVGAGI. The CDR3 has 15 residues. The ends lost 6 bases at V and 5 bases at J; junction bases unmatched: 9. The DNA of the CDR3 is TGTGCCAGCAGCCTGGGGGACAGGGGAAGGACTGAAGCTTTCTTT. It translates to CASSLGDRGRTEAFF.